This T cell receptor (beta chain) was identified during a study of graft-versus-host responses after intestinal transplantation. On the study more broadly: Induction with anti-thymocyte globulin, then tacrolimus and steroids for around three years, was given to all recipients. Findings and caveats of the study: GvH clones were found in recipient marrow; some appeared first in ileum or blood. Early declines in HvG clones that occurred post-transplant were associated with peak circulating GvH clone levels.

In the case of this clone: Its antigen is not identified.

The data were produced by immunoSEQ multiplex PCR, yet TCRdb's version contains in-frame clones alone and is incomplete. The table has some 92,000 clones, more than 90% seen once; the top ten hold more than 0.3%. The source material was unstimulated CD4+ T cells sorted from spleen or lymph node cells, sampled before intestinal transplant. This TCR was recovered from a human donor who received an intestinal transplant.

The CDR3 coding sequence is TGTGCCAGTAGTATGCGGCCTAGCGGGAATTATGAGCAGTTCTTC. Protein: CASSMRPSGNYEQFF. The chain has TRBV19 and TRBJ2-1; 9 bases line up with TRBD2. The CDR3 consists of 15 residues. The V and J ends lost 3 bases and 8 bases, in that order; junction bases with no gene match: 8. In germline, CDR1 is LNHDA, CDR2 SQIVND (reference sequence).